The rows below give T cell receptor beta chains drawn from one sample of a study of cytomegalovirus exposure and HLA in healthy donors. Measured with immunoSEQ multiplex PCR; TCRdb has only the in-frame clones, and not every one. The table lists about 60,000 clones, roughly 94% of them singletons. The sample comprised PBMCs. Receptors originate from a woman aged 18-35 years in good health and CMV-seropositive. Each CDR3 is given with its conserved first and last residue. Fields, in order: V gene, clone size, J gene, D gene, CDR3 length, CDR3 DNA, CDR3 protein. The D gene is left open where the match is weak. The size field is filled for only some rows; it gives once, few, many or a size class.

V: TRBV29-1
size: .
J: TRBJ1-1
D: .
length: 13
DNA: TGCAGCGCTCTTTGGGGGGGTAACACTGAAGCTTTCTTT
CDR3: CSALWGGNTEAFF

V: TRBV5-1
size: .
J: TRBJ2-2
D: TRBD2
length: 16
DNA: TGCGCCAGCAGCGGAAGAAGCGGGATTAACACCGGGGAGCTGTTTTTT
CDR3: CASSGRSGINTGELFF

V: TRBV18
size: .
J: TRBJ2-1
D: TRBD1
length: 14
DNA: TGTGCCAGCTCCCGACAGGGGGCGCACGATGAGCAGTTCTTC
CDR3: CASSRQGAHDEQFF

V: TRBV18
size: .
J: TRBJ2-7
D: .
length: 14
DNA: TGTGCCAGCTCACGAATGGAGGGGACCCACGAGCAGTACTTC
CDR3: CASSRMEGTHEQYF

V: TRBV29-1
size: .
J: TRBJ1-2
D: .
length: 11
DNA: TGCAGCGTAAATTCCGAGTTTGGCTACACCTTC
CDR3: CSVNSEFGYTF

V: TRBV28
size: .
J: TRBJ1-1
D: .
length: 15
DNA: TGTGCCAGCAGTTTCCCTCGATTCCCGGGGACTGAAGCTTTCTTT
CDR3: CASSFPRFPGTEAFF

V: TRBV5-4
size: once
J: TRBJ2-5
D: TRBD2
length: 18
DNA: TGTGCCAGCAGCTTGGATGGCCTAGCGGGAGGAGGGAGGGAGACCCAGTACTTC
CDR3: CASSLDGLAGGGRETQYF

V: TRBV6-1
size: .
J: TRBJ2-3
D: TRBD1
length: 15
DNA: TGTGCCAGCAGGCCGGGACAGGGAGGCGCAGATACGCAGTATTTT
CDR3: CASRPGQGGADTQYF

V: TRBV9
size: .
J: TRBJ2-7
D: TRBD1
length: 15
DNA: TGTGCCAGCAGCGTAGATGGGACAGCAACCTACGAGCAGTACTTC
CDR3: CASSVDGTATYEQYF

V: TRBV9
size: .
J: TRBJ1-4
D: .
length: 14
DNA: TGTGCCAGCAGCGGAAGGACAGCAAATGAAAAACTGTTTTTT
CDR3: CASSGRTANEKLFF

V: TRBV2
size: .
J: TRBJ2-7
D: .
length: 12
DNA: TGTGCCAGCGGCGTGGGGAGGTACGAGCAGTACTTC
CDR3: CASGVGRYEQYF

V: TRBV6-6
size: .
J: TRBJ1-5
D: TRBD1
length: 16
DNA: TGTGCCAGCAGTTTCGGGACAGGGGGTGGCAATCAGCCCCAGCATTTT
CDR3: CASSFGTGGGNQPQHF

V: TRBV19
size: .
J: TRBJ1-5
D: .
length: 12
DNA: TGTGCCAGTAAAAGCCTGAATCAGCCCCAGCATTTT
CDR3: CASKSLNQPQHF

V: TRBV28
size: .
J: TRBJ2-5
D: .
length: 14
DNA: TGTGCCAGCAGTTTATGGCGGGGTTCGGAGACCCAGTACTTC
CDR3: CASSLWRGSETQYF

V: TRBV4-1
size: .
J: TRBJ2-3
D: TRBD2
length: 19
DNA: TGCGCCAGCAGCCTCATTCCTAGCGGGGGGGCGATAATCGGAGATACGCAGTATTTT
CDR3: CASSLIPSGGAIIGDTQYF

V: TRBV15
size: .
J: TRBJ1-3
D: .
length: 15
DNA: TGTGCCACCAGCCTGGGAGGGCTCGTGGGAAACACCATATATTTT
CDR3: CATSLGGLVGNTIYF

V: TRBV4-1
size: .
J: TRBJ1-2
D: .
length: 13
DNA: TGCGCCAGCAGCCAAGTGGCCCCGTTGGGCTACACCTTC
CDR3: CASSQVAPLGYTF

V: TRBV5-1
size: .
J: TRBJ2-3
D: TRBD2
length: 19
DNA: TGCGCCAGCAGCTCCCGCGGGGGTAGCGGGGGCCCGGCCACGGGTACGCAGTATTTT
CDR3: CASSSRGGSGGPATGTQYF

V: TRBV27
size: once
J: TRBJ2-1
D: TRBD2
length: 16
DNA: TGTGCCAGCAGTGAAGACGGACTAGGGTCCTACAATGAGCAGTTCTTC
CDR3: CASSEDGLGSYNEQFF

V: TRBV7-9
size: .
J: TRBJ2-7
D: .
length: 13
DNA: TGTGCCAGCAGCCAAACAGGGATCTACGAGCAGTACTTC
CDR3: CASSQTGIYEQYF

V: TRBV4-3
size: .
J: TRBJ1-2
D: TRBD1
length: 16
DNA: TGCGCCAGCAGCCAAGATCAATCGGGACAGGCTTTAGGCTACACCTTC
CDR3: CASSQDQSGQALGYTF

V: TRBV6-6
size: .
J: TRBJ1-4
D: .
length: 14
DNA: TGTGCCAGCACCTTCAGGACTTCTAATGAAAAACTGTTTTTT
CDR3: CASTFRTSNEKLFF

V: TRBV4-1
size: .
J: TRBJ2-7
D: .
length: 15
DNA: TGCGCCAGCAGCCAAGCCGCCGACATAAACTACGAGCAGTACTTC
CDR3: CASSQAADINYEQYF

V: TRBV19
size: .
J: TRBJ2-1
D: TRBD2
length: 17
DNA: TGTGCCAGTAGTATCCGCGGGAGGCCCAACTCCTACAATGAGCAGTTCTTC
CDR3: CASSIRGRPNSYNEQFF

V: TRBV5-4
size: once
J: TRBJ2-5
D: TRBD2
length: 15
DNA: TGTGCCAGCAGCCGAGAGCGGGGCCTTCAAGAGACCCAGTACTTC
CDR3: CASSRERGLQETQYF

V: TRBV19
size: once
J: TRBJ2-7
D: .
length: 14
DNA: TGTGCCAGCCAAAGCACTTTCGGGGTAGGCGAGCAGTACTTC
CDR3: CASQSTFGVGEQYF

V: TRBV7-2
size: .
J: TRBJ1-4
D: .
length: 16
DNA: TGTGCCAGCAGCTTACCTGGGGCGCCGCCTAATGAAAAACTGTTTTTT
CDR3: CASSLPGAPPNEKLFF

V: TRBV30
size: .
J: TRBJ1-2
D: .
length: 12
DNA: TGTGCCCAATCGGGGTTGGACTATGGCTACACCTTC
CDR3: CAQSGLDYGYTF